Presented here are 17 T cell receptor beta chains from one specimen sequenced in a study of glioma-infiltrating T cells after dendritic cell vaccination. Generated by immunoSEQ multiplex PCR, the TCRdb table keeps only in-frame clones and is missing some. The sample has roughly 80,000 clones, around 87% seen once. The time point here: after dendritic cell vaccination, including at tumor progression/relapse. The sample here was blood, taken after dendritic cell vaccination. The source of these receptors is a human donor with glioblastoma.

This clone was seen once. The chain has TRBV5-1 and TRBJ2-1, with 8 nucleotides matching TRBD1. V was pared by 1 base and J by 3 bases, with 6 bases of the junction left unmatched. The CDR3 runs to 16 residues. Germline CDR1 reads SGHRS; CDR2 reads YFSETQ. CDR3 DNA: TGCGCCAGCAGCTTGAAGGGACAGGTCGACTACAATGAGCAGTTCTTC. Amino acids: CASSLKGQVDYNEQFF.

About this clone itself: Additional DNA sequences in this sample encode the identical CDR3. This sequence joins TRBV5-6 and TRBJ1-1; no reliable D call. Between the trimmed V and J ends, which lost 5 bases and 1 base, there was a span of 15 bases. Germline CDR1 reads SGHDT; CDR2 reads YYEEEE. The CDR3 consists of 15 residues. The CDR3 DNA is TGTGCCAGCAGTTCAAGACAAATTGCGAACACTGAAGCTTTCTTT. Encoded protein: CASSSRQIANTEAFF. Supplemented by reference TRBV5-6 and TRBJ1-1, the full variable domain reads DAGVTQSPTHLIKTRGQQVTLRCSPKSGHDTVSWYQQALGQGPQFIFQYYEEEERQRGNFPDRFSGHQFPNYSSELNVNALLLGDSALYLCASSSRQIANTEAFFGQGTRLTVV.

V usage is TRBV11-3 and J usage is TRBJ2-1; 10 bases map to TRBD2. This CDR3 region has 15 residues. CDR1 and CDR2 (germline): SGHNT, YENEEA. With 3 bases clipped from V and 5 bases from J, the junction kept 4 bases outside the gene matches. CDR3 sequence reads: CASSFLAGVHNEQFF. In DNA, the CDR3 is TGTGCCAGCAGCTTCCTAGCGGGAGTGCACAATGAGCAGTTCTTC.

The chain's CDR3 is CASSVDRGRGYEQYF. The CDR3 nucleotides read TGCGCCAGCAGCGTGGACAGGGGGCGGGGGTACGAGCAGTACTTC. V is TRBV5-1 and J is TRBJ2-7; 11 bases agree with TRBD1. Trimming took 4 bases from V and 4 from J; bases not matched to a gene: 7. Germline values: CDR1 SGHRS, CDR2 YFSETQ. The CDR3 runs 15 residues.

The CDR3 region is CASSRTVSNYGYTF. In DNA form, the CDR3 reads TGTGCCAGCAGCAGGACAGTATCTAACTATGGCTACACCTTC. V and J are TRBV5-8 and TRBJ1-2, with D possibly TRBD1 on 6 matching bases. The CDR3 is made up of 14 amino acids. Trimming removed 4 bases from V and 0 bases from J, with 10 bases in between. In germline, CDR1 is SGHTS, CDR2 YDEGEE. Together with reference TRBV5-8 and TRBJ1-2, the CDR3 gives the full variable domain: EAGVTQSPTHLIKTRGQQATLRCSPISGHTSVYWYQQALGLGLQFLLWYDEGEERNRGNFPPRFSGRQFPNYSSELNVNALELEDSALYLCASSRTVSNYGYTFGSGTRLTVV.

This clone came up a few times. The J gene is TRBJ2-5, the V gene TRBV9; 11 bases agree with TRBD2. After removal of 3 bases from V and 5 bases from J, the junction contained 6 bases not matched to a gene. Germline CDR1 is SGDLS and CDR2 is YYNGEE. The CDR3 totals 15 residues. The CDR3 loop is CASSAVAGGPETQYF. As DNA, the CDR3 is TGTGCCAGCAGCGCCGTAGCGGGAGGGCCTGAGACCCAGTACTTC.

This chain links TRBV11-2 with TRBJ2-5; TRBD2 aligns across 11 bases. Trimming cost V 5 bases and J 4 bases; bases outside gene matches: 15. The germline gives CDR1 SGHAT, CDR2 FQNNGV. CDR3 length equals 18 residues. The CDR3 nucleotides are TGTGCCAGCAGCCCGGTAGCGGGAGGGCCCTGGAGTCTAGAGACCCAGTACTTC. Amino acid sequence: CASSPVAGGPWSLETQYF.

The chain recombines TRBV18 with TRBJ1-6; the D gene is possibly TRBD1 (6 bases). The CDR3 consists of 18 residues. CDR1 is KGHSH, CDR2 LQKENI, per germline. V lost 3 bases and J lost 0, with 15 bases in between. The CDR3 DNA follows: TGTGCCAGCTCACCTTCAGGGGTCCAGAGCTCCTATAATTCACCCCTCCACTTT. It encodes CASSPSGVQSSYNSPLHF.

The chain combines TRBV9 with TRBJ2-7; D is possibly TRBD2 (6 bases). Germline CDR1 reads SGDLS; CDR2 reads YYNGEE. The CDR3 is 14 amino acids. Trimming removed 0 bases at V and 3 bases at J, with 10 bases between. CDR3 DNA: TGTGCCAGCAGCGTAGCGTGGGGGGACTACGAGCAGTACTTC. Its protein product is CASSVAWGDYEQYF. The whole variable domain, remainder taken from reference TRBV9 and TRBJ2-7, is DSGVTQTPKHLITATGQRVTLRCSPRSGDLSVYWYQQSLDQGLQFLIQYYNGEERAKGNILERFSAQQFPDLHSELNLSSLELGDSALYFCASSVAWGDYEQYFGPGTRLTVT.

The rearrangement links TRBV18 to TRBJ1-1; no reliable D call. CDR3 length: 16 amino acids. Germline V gives CDR1 KGHSH, CDR2 LQKENI. Trimming removed 0 bases from V and 0 bases from J, with 11 bases in between. The DNA for the CDR3 is TGTGCCAGCTCACCACCGGGAGCCAGAATGAACACTGAAGCTTTCTTT. Amino acid sequence: CASSPPGARMNTEAFF.

The genes are TRBV29-1 and TRBJ2-5; 7 nucleotides agree with TRBD2. The CDR3 totals 13 residues. The junction had 5 bases not matched to a gene; V was cut back by 4 bases and J by 3 bases. Germline V gene sequence: CDR1 SQVTM, CDR2 ANQGSEA. Written as DNA, the CDR3 is TGCAGCGTTGCGGGGACTATAAAAGAGACCCAGTACTTC. Translating gives CSVAGTIKETQYF.

This clone was seen only once. This chain uses TRBV5-1 with TRBJ1-2, with D possibly TRBD1 on 6 matching bases. Trimming took 1 base from V and 6 from J, leaving 16 bases between them. CDR3 length: 15 residues. CDR1 and CDR2 (germline): SGHRS, YFSETQ. The chain's CDR3 is CASSLPIGGADGYTF. CDR3 nucleotide sequence: TGCGCCAGCAGCTTGCCCATCGGGGGGGCGGATGGCTACACCTTC.

The rearrangement joins TRBV9 to TRBJ2-2, with 11 bases identical to TRBD2. The germline V gene has CDR1 SGDLS and CDR2 YYNGEE. The CDR3 is 16 residues long. V shed 1 base, J shed 3 bases, and the junction held 2 bases outside the gene matches. CDR3 residues: CASSVIAGGDTGELFF. The CDR3 region has the DNA TGTGCCAGCAGCGTAATAGCGGGAGGGGACACCGGGGAGCTGTTTTTT.

V and J are TRBV18 and TRBJ1-5; 7 bases align to TRBD1. The CDR3 loop spans 15 amino acids. Trimming removed 3 bases from V and 0 bases from J; junction bases left unmatched: 2. Germline V gene data show CDR1 as KGHSH and CDR2 as LQKENI. CDR3: CASSPTGNSNQPQHF. CDR3 DNA: TGTGCCAGCTCACCGACAGGGAATAGCAATCAGCCCCAGCATTTT.

This chain connects TRBV18 to TRBJ1-1; D is ambiguous. The length of the CDR3 is 14 residues. Germline V gene data show CDR1 as KGHSH and CDR2 as LQKENI. V lost 6 bases and J 6 bases, leaving 17 bases between the germline ends. CDR3 nucleotide sequence: TGTGCCAGCTCGCCCATCGGGGTTGGGGCTGAAGCTTTCTTT. Amino acids: CASSPIGVGAEAFF.

This chain uses TRBV27 with TRBJ2-7; 9 bases are shared with TRBD1. Germline trimming cut 5 bases from V and 6 bases from J; bases unmatched to any gene: 8. The germline V gene has CDR1 MNHEY and CDR2 SMNVEV (reference sequence). The CDR3 totals 14 residues. The CDR3 DNA reads TGTGCCAGCAGTCCCTGGACAGGGGATGGCGAGCAGTACTTC. Its translation is CASSPWTGDGEQYF.

The rearrangement uses TRBV11-2 and TRBJ2-7; D is perhaps TRBD1 (6 bases). The V gene lost 2 bases and the J gene lost 2 bases, with 13 bases spanning the gap. Germline V gene lookup returns CDR1 SGHAT and CDR2 FQNNGV. The CDR3 consists of 15 residues. The CDR3 DNA sequence: TGTGCCAGCAGCTTAAATATAGGACAGACCTACGAGCAGTACTTC. Amino acid sequence: CASSLNIGQTYEQYF.